The source of this T cell receptor beta chain is a study of PD-L1 blockade in urothelial cancer. Looking at the study overall: Patients had received 0 to 3 prior chemotherapy regimens. Blood yielded a median of around 150,000 T cells per sample.

Into every PCR, synthetic TCR analog templates were spiked. Produced via immunoSEQ multiplex PCR; TCRdb's table is partial and in-frame only. The data contain around 130,000 clones, roughly 83% of them seen just once; the ten biggest clones take up 2.5% to 4%. Trimming took off 6 bases at V and 7 bases at J, with 19 bases between the two ends. The length of the CDR3 is 15 residues. Per the germline V gene, CDR1 is MNHEY and CDR2 is SVGAGI. The time point was: pretreatment peripheral blood. The sample consisted of PBMCs, taken around atezolizumab (anti-PD-L1) treatment. This TCR derives from a man over 45 with urothelial cancer. This chain links TRBV6-5 with TRBJ2-1; maybe TRBD1 (7 bases). The CDR3 DNA is TGTGCCAGCAGCCCAAGGAGGGGGCGGGAAAATGAGCAGTTCTTC. It translates to CASSPRRGRENEQFF.